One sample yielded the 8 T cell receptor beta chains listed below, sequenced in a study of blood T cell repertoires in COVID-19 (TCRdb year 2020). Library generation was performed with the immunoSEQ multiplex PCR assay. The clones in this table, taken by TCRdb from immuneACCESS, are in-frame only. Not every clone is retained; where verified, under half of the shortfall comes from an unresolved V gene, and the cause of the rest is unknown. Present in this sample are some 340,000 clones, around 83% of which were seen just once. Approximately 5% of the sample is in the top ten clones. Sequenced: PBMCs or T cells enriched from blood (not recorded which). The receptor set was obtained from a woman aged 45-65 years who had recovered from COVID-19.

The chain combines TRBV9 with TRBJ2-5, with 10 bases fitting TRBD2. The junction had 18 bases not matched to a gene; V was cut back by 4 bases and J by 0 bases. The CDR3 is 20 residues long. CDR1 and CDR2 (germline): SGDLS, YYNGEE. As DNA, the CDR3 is TGTGCCAGCAGCCTCCCTTCGTTAACTAGCGGGACCCGACACCAAGAGACCCAGTACTTC. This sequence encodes CASSLPSLTSGTRHQETQYF. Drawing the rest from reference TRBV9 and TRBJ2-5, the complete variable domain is DSGVTQTPKHLITATGQRVTLRCSPRSGDLSVYWYQQSLDQGLQFLIQYYNGEERAKGNILERFSAQQFPDLHSELNLSSLELGDSALYFCASSLPSLTSGTRHQETQYFGPGTRLLVL.

The CDR3 is CASSLQGSLGYGYTF. CDR3 sequence (DNA): TGTGCCAGCAGCTTACAGGGTTCTCTTGGCTACGGCTACACCTTC. The chain links TRBV7-2 to TRBJ1-2, with a tentative D call TRBD1 (5 bases). The CDR3 covers 15 residues. The germline V gene encodes CDR1 SGHTA and CDR2 FQGNSA. Trimming cost V 2 bases and J 8 bases, with 18 bases left between them.

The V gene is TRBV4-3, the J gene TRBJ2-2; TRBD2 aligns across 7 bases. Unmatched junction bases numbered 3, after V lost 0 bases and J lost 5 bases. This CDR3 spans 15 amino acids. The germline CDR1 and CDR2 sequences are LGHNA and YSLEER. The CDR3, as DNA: TGCGCCAGCAGCCAAGATAATAGCGGGACCGGGGAGCTGTTTTTT. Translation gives CASSQDNSGTGELFF.

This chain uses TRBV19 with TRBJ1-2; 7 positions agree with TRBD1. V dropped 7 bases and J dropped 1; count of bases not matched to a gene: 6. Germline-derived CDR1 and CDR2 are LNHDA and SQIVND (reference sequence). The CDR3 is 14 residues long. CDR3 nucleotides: TGTGCCAGTACTGCAGGGGGGAATAACTATGGCTACACCTTC. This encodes CASTAGGNNYGYTF.

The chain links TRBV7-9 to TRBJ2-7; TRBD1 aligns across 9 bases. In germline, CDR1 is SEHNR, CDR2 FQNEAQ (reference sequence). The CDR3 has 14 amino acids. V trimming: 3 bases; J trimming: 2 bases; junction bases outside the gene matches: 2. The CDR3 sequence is CASSFGDRAYEQYF. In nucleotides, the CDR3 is TGTGCCAGCAGCTTTGGGGACAGGGCCTACGAGCAGTACTTC.

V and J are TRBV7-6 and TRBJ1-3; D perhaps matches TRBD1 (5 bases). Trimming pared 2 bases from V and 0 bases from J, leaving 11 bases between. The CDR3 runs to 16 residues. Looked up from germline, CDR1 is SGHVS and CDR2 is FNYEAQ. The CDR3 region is CASSLSGLNSGNTIYF. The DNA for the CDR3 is TGTGCCAGCAGCTTATCGGGACTAAACTCTGGAAACACCATATATTTT.

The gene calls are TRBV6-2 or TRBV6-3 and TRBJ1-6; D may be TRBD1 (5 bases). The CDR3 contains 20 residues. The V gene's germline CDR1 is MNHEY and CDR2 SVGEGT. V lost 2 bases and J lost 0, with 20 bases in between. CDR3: CASSYGIMMGQSSYNSPLHF. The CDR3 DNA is TGTGCCAGCAGTTACGGCATAATGATGGGGCAGAGCTCCTATAATTCACCCCTCCACTTT.

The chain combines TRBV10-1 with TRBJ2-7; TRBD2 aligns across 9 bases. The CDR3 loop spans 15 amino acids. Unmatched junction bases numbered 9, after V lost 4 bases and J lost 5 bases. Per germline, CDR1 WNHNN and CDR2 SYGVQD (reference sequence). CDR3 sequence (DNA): TGCGCCAGCAGTGCTATAGCGGGAGCGATTCACGAGCAGTACTTC. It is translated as CASSAIAGAIHEQYF.